This passage covers 15 T cell receptor beta chains from one sample sequenced in a study of T-cell memory formation after mild COVID-19. TCRdb fed the 5' RACE reads into MiXCR, producing one record per CDR3 protein. The table shows more than 120,000 distinct CDR3 sequences, with 15% to 20% occurring only once. The source material was PBMCs or a T cell subset sorted from them (not recorded which). The receptors were sampled from an adult woman who had mild COVID-19 (a few samples of this study predate the infection). Cell type and time point are not known.

This clonotype was counted between two and nine times. The chain employs TRBV29-1 and TRBJ2-5; 7 positions agree with TRBD1. Germline CDR1 and CDR2: SQVTM and ANQGSEA. The CDR3 is made up of 14 amino acids. Trimming cost V 6 bases and J 2 bases; bases outside gene matches: 9. The CDR3 loop is CSVAQWDRQETQYF. The CDR3 region has the DNA TGCAGCGTAGCACAGTGGGACAGACAAGAGACCCAGTACTTC. The full variable domain, completed using reference TRBV29-1 and TRBJ2-5, is SAVISQKPSRDICQRGTSLTIQCQVDSQVTMMFWYRQQPGQSLTLIATANQGSEATYESGFVIDKFPISRPNLTFSTLTVSNMSPEDSSIYLCSVAQWDRQETQYFGPGTRLLVL.

This CDR3 reads CASSQGTQGGTDTQYF. CDR3 coding DNA: TGTGCCAGCAGCCAAGGGACCCAGGGGGGCACAGATACGCAGTATTTT. The chain carries TRBV4-2 and TRBJ2-3; 7 bases fit TRBD1. CDR3 length equals 16 residues. The V gene end was trimmed by 1 base and the J gene end by 1 base; junction bases not matched to a gene: 5. The V gene's germline CDR1 is LGHNA and CDR2 YNFKEQ.

This clonotype was observed a handful of times. The chain employs TRBV24-1 and TRBJ2-2; TRBD1 is a possible D gene (5 bases). From germline, CDR1 is KGHDR and CDR2 SFDVKD. The CDR3 has 14 residues. Deletions cut 3 bases from V and 5 bases from J, with 9 bases between. This CDR3 is CATSDPGKTGELFF. CDR3 sequence (DNA): TGTGCCACCAGTGATCCAGGGAAAACCGGGGAGCTGTTTTTT.

Only one count was recorded for this clonotype. The chain recombines TRBV5-6 with TRBJ2-3; D is ambiguous. Trimming left V 4 bases short and J 1 base short, with 13 bases between. Germline V gives CDR1 SGHDT, CDR2 YYEEEE. The CDR3 is 15 amino acids. CDR3 loop: CASSRLISGTDTQYF. CDR3 in DNA: TGTGCCAGCAGCCGCTTAATCAGCGGCACAGATACGCAGTATTTT.

This clonotype was recorded a few times. The CDR3 here is CASSPLPGSSYNEQFF. CDR3 in DNA: TGTGCCAGCAGCCCCCTCCCGGGAAGTTCTTACAATGAGCAGTTCTTC. This rearrangement joins TRBV7-9 to TRBJ2-1; possibly TRBD2 for D (5 bases). V lost 5 bases and J lost 4, with 18 bases in between. The CDR3 is 16 amino acids. Germline V CDR1 and CDR2: SEHNR, FQNEAQ (reference sequence).

The sample holds a few counts of this clonotype. The genes are TRBV7-2 and TRBJ2-1; no clear D gene. Trimming stripped 5 bases from V and 8 bases from J, with 7 bases between. The CDR3 runs 11 residues. Germline V CDR1 and CDR2: SGHTA, FQGNSA. The CDR3 here is CASSERYEQFF. The CDR3 DNA reads TGTGCCAGCAGCGAGAGGTATGAGCAGTTCTTC.

This chain connects TRBV6-2 or TRBV6-3 to TRBJ1-2; D perhaps matches TRBD1 (6 bases). V lost 5 bases and J lost 2, with 18 bases in between. This CDR3 is 16 amino acids long. CDR1 is MNHEY, CDR2 SVGEGT, per germline. In DNA, the CDR3 is TGTGCCAGCAGTACGAACCCGGGACAAGTAAACTATGGCTACACCTTC. Protein: CASSTNPGQVNYGYTF.

The V gene is TRBV6-2 or TRBV6-3, the J gene TRBJ2-3; D unresolved. The CDR3 loop spans 14 amino acids. Germline V gene sequence: CDR1 MNHEY, CDR2 SVGEGT. V dropped 5 bases and J dropped 4 bases, with 13 bases sitting between them. The DNA of the CDR3 is TGTGCCAGCAGTAACCAAGGTGTTGCAGATACGCAGTATTTT. It translates to CASSNQGVADTQYF.

This clonotype appeared a few times. This sequence joins TRBV7-2 and TRBJ2-1; TRBD2 aligns across 7 bases. Losses at the gene ends were 7 bases for V and 6 bases for J; bases not matched to a gene: 12. CDR1 is SGHTA, CDR2 FQGNSA, per germline. CDR3 length: 15 amino acids. The CDR3 DNA reads as TGTGCCAGCACCGGGGAGGGCATCGTCACCAATGAGCAGTTCTTC. This codes for CASTGEGIVTNEQFF. The full variable domain, with the rest looked up from reference TRBV7-2 and TRBJ2-1, is GAGVSQSPSNKVTEKGKDVELRCDPISGHTALYWYRQSLGQGLEFLIYFQGNSAPDKSGLPSDRFSAERTGGSVSTLTIQRTQQEDSAVYLCASTGEGIVTNEQFFGPGTRLTVL.

This clonotype was observed a handful of times. The genes are TRBV7-9 and TRBJ1-2; 8 bases are a match to TRBD1. V lost 5 bases, J lost 4 bases, and 12 bases stayed unmatched. This CDR3 has 16 residues. Germline CDR1 and CDR2: SEHNR and FQNEAQ (reference sequence). The chain's CDR3 is CASSATRQGRTYGYTF. Written as DNA, the CDR3 is TGTGCCAGCAGCGCAACCCGACAGGGGAGAACCTATGGCTACACCTTC.

V usage is TRBV7-8 and J usage is TRBJ2-2; 14 nucleotides match TRBD2. This CDR3 region has 17 residues. Germline loops: CDR1 SGHVS, CDR2 FQNEAQ. Trimming removed 7 bases from V and 0 bases from J; junction bases left unmatched: 4. The chain's CDR3 is CASIGLAGGTNTGELFF. The CDR3 coding sequence is TGTGCCAGCATCGGACTAGCGGGAGGAACGAACACCGGGGAGCTGTTTTTT.

The chain carries TRBV7-8 and TRBJ1-5; no clear D gene. Trimming pared 1 base from V and 5 bases from J, leaving 12 bases between. CDR3 length: 15 amino acids. CDR1 and CDR2 from the germline V gene are SGHVS and FQNEAQ. The CDR3 sequence is CASSLESRNYQPQHF. CDR3 sequence (DNA): TGTGCCAGCAGCTTAGAGAGCCGGAACTATCAGCCCCAGCATTTT. Together with reference TRBV7-8 and TRBJ1-5, the CDR3 gives the full variable domain: GAGVSQSPRYKVAKRGQDVALRCDPISGHVSLFWYQQALGQGPEFLTYFQNEAQLDKSGLPSDRFFAERPEGSVSTLKIQRTQQEDSAVYLCASSLESRNYQPQHFGDGTRLSIL.

The chain combines TRBV15 with TRBJ2-1; 9 nucleotides line up with TRBD2. From germline, CDR1 is LNHNV and CDR2 YYDKDF (reference sequence). The CDR3 contains 15 residues. J was trimmed by 2 bases and V by 4 bases; bases with no gene match: 3. For the CDR3, the DNA is TGTGCCACCAGCACACTAGCGGGTGCCTACAATGAGCAGTTCTTC. It is translated as CATSTLAGAYNEQFF.

The chain joins TRBV5-1 to TRBJ2-3; TRBD1 agrees at 11 bases. Per the germline V gene, CDR1 is SGHRS and CDR2 is YFSETQ. V trimming: 5 bases; J trimming: 6 bases; junction bases outside the gene matches: 5. The CDR3 is made up of 14 amino acids. The CDR3 here is CASRRTGGADTQYF. DNA for the CDR3: TGCGCCAGCAGGCGGACAGGGGGCGCGGATACGCAGTATTTT.

This chain connects TRBV20-1 to TRBJ1-5; no firm D call. The germline V gene encodes CDR1 DFQATT and CDR2 SNEGSKA (reference sequence). This CDR3 region has 14 residues. V lost 2 bases to trimming and J lost 4 bases, with 12 bases between them. CDR3: CSARWVDPNQPQHF. As DNA, the CDR3 is TGCAGTGCTAGATGGGTAGACCCGAATCAGCCCCAGCATTTT.